This TCR beta chain was profiled in a study of cytomegalovirus exposure and HLA in healthy donors. The trim removed 4 bases at V and 2 bases at J, leaving 4 bases unmatched. The CDR3 has 14 residues. Germline V gene data show CDR1 as SGDLS and CDR2 as YYNGEE. Here immunoSEQ multiplex PCR was the method, and the copy in TCRdb shows in-frame clones only, minus some. Here the sample spans some 100,000 clones, about nine tenths being singletons. The J gene is TRBJ2-3, the V gene TRBV9; 7 nucleotides agree with TRBD2. Sequencing was done on a sample of PBMCs. The sequence was obtained from a man aged 18 to 29 in good health and CMV-seronegative. The CDR3 loop reads CASSFRGDTDTQYF. For the CDR3, the DNA is TGTGCCAGCAGCTTCCGGGGGGACACAGATACGCAGTATTTT.